The rows below give T cell receptor beta chains drawn from one sample of a study of T cells in Graves' hyperthyroidism and ophthalmopathy. In TCRdb, the multiplex PCR reads were re-called with MiXCR into one record per CDR3 protein. The profile covers 410,000 or so distinct CDR3 sequences, with approximately 15% appearing a single time and approximately 13% taken by the ten largest. The specimen sequenced was blood. These receptors originate from a man between 18 and 35 years old with Graves' ophthalmopathy. Both conserved end residues are trimmed from each CDR3. D genes are given only for firm matches.

J | D | V | CDR3
TRBJ2-3 | TRBD2 | TRBV5-6 | ASSRAGVGWDTQY
TRBJ2-7 | - | TRBV5-1 | ASSPGALYEQY
TRBJ2-7 | TRBD1 | TRBV18 | ASSADRAILSHEQY
TRBJ2-3 | - | TRBV3-1 | ASSQDSSGTQY
TRBJ2-3 | TRBD2 | TRBV5-1 | ASSPGTSGGATDTQY
TRBJ2-1 | TRBD2 | TRBV7-2 | ASRSLAGGSSYNEQF
TRBJ2-4 | TRBD2 | TRBV5-1 | ASSLGTSGGDIQY
TRBJ2-3 | - | TRBV10-3 | AIRGERARTDTQY
TRBJ1-1 | - | TRBV3-1 | ASSQRHLNTEAF
TRBJ1-1 | - | TRBV6-1 | ASSTPGVNTEAF
TRBJ1-6 | - | TRBV19 | ASSNRANSPLH
TRBJ1-2 | - | TRBV5-8 | ASSWGRARGYT
TRBJ1-1 | TRBD1 | TRBV11-2 | ASSLDSGGSGTEAF
TRBJ2-5 | - | TRBV5-1 | ASSLEAIGNLGTQY